The 13 T cell receptor beta chains below all came from one sample that was sequenced in a study of blood T cell repertoires in COVID-19. Sequencing was performed with immunoSEQ multiplex PCR; in TCRdb, only in-frame clones are kept and a portion is missing. Of some 89,000 clones listed, roughly 84% are singletons. The sequencing sample was made of peripheral blood. These receptors came from a man aged 65-85 years with acute or convalescent COVID-19.

The J gene is TRBJ1-5, the V gene TRBV28, with D uncertain. Per the germline V gene, CDR1 is MDHEN and CDR2 is SYDVKM. This CDR3 contains 14 residues. V was cut by 2 bases and J by 6 bases, with 11 bases left in between. This chain's CDR3 is CASSLPVFGQPQHF. DNA of the CDR3: TGTGCCAGCAGTTTACCAGTGTTTGGTCAGCCCCAGCATTTT.

This chain links TRBV2 with TRBJ1-2; the D is unclear. The CDR3 has 16 residues. V dropped 4 bases and J dropped 1 base, with 16 bases sitting between them. The V gene's germline CDR1 is SNHLY and CDR2 FYNNEI. The CDR3 spells CASSGGGTDLNYGYTF. The CDR3 bases are TGTGCCAGCAGTGGTGGAGGAACGGACCTTAACTATGGCTACACCTTC. The full variable domain, with the rest looked up from reference TRBV2 and TRBJ1-2, is EPEVTQTPSHQVTQMGQEVILRCVPISNHLYFYWYRQILGQKVEFLVSFYNNEISEKSEIFDDQFSVERPDGSNFTLKIRSTKLEDSAMYFCASSGGGTDLNYGYTFGSGTRLTVV.

The rearrangement links TRBV19 to TRBJ1-1, with D maybe TRBD1 (6 bases). Germline V gene sequence: CDR1 LNHDA, CDR2 SQIVND (reference sequence). Trimming took off 4 bases at V and 7 bases at J, with 13 bases between the two ends. CDR3 length: 13 amino acids. The CDR3 loop reads CASSTPGGGEAFF. CDR3 DNA sequence: TGTGCCAGTAGTACCCCGGGGGGCGGTGAAGCTTTCTTT.

This clone was counted a single time. The chain combines TRBV27 with TRBJ2-3; 13 bases map to TRBD2. V lost 0 bases to trimming and J lost 0 bases; unmatched junction nucleotides: 6. The CDR3 covers 19 residues. The germline V gene has CDR1 MNHEY and CDR2 SMNVEV (reference sequence). The CDR3 loop reads CASSLSGLAGASSTDTQYF. The CDR3 bases are TGTGCCAGCAGTTTATCTGGACTAGCGGGGGCCTCTAGCACAGATACGCAGTATTTT.

About this clone: The same CDR3 can be traced to other DNA sequences in this sample. The chain joins TRBV30 to TRBJ1-1; D perhaps matches TRBD1 (5 bases). Looked up from germline, CDR1 is GTSNPN and CDR2 is SVGIG (reference sequence). This CDR3 has 13 amino acids. Trimming cost V 0 bases and J 4 bases, with 9 bases left between them. The CDR3 DNA reads TGTGCCTGGAGTGTACTGGGGGGCACTGAAGCTTTCTTT. It translates to CAWSVLGGTEAFF. The variable domain in full, with the rest retrieved from reference TRBV30 and TRBJ1-1, is SQTIHQWPATLVQPVGSPLSLECTVEGTSNPNLYWYRQAAGRGLQLLFYSVGIGQISSEVPQNLSASRPQDRQFILSSKKLLLSDSGFYLCAWSVLGGTEAFFGQGTRLTVV.

The chain carries TRBV12-3 or TRBV12-4 and TRBJ1-2, with TRBD1 as a possible D gene (5 bases). CDR3 length equals 12 residues. Trimming left V 3 bases short and J 8 bases short, with 10 bases between. For the CDR3, the DNA is TGTGCCAGCAGTTTCCTGACAGCAGGCTACACCTTC. This encodes CASSFLTAGYTF.

The rearrangement uses TRBV3-1 (or the pseudogene TRBV3-2) and TRBJ2-4, with D unclear. The CDR3 loop spans 13 amino acids. Deletions cut 0 bases from V and 6 bases from J, with 6 bases between. The V gene's germline CDR1 is LGHDT and CDR2 YNNKEL (reference sequence). CDR3 nucleotide sequence: TGTGCCAGCAGCCAAGATGGTAGAAACATTCAGTACTTC. Amino acids: CASSQDGRNIQYF.

Note on this clone: In the same sample, other DNA sequences code for this CDR3. V is TRBV2 and J is TRBJ2-5; TRBD1 matches 7 bases. There are 14 residues in the CDR3. The germline CDR1 and CDR2 sequences are SNHLY and FYNNEI. V lost 3 bases, J lost 2 bases, and 3 bases stayed unmatched. Here the CDR3 DNA reads TGTGCCAGCAGTGAGACGACAGGGCAAGAGACCCAGTACTTC. Translation: CASSETTGQETQYF.

This chain connects TRBV4-2 to TRBJ2-5; D is unresolved. The CDR3 length is 13 residues. The germline V and J ends were trimmed by 2 bases and 5 bases, with 9 bases remaining between them. CDR1 is LGHNA and CDR2 is YNFKEQ in the germline V gene. The CDR3 DNA follows: TGTGCCAGCAGCCAAAGCCCGAGCGAGACCCAGTACTTC. This codes for CASSQSPSETQYF.

This clone showed up just once. The chain is built from TRBV19 and TRBJ1-1, with 10 bases identical to TRBD1. The CDR3 has 14 residues. Losses at the gene ends were 6 bases for V and 5 bases for J; bases not matched to a gene: 6. CDR1 LNHDA and CDR2 SQIVND come from the germline V gene (reference sequence). CDR3 residues: CASRRTGGGTEAFF. CDR3 DNA sequence: TGTGCCAGTAGAAGGACAGGGGGAGGGACTGAAGCTTTCTTT.

This chain joins TRBV4-2 and TRBJ2-1; 11 bases line up with TRBD2. Germline CDR1 reads LGHNA; CDR2 reads YNFKEQ. The ends lost 1 base at V and 8 bases at J; junction bases unmatched: 4. This CDR3 has 15 amino acids. The CDR3: CASSQATSGVHEQFF. The CDR3, as DNA: TGTGCCAGCAGCCAAGCGACTAGCGGGGTTCATGAGCAGTTCTTC.

This clone was counted only a few times. The J gene is TRBJ1-2, the V gene TRBV27; D may be TRBD1 (5 bases). V dropped 5 bases and J dropped 4 bases, with 17 bases sitting between them. This CDR3 has 15 residues. Germline V gives CDR1 MNHEY, CDR2 SMNVEV (reference sequence). This CDR3 is CASSPSGEGLYGYTF. The CDR3 DNA reads TGTGCCAGCAGTCCGTCGGGGGAGGGACTCTATGGCTACACCTTC.

The chain recombines TRBV18 with TRBJ1-6; D gene uncertain. V was pared by 3 bases and J by 0 bases, with 6 bases between. The CDR3 extends over 15 amino acids. CDR1 and CDR2 (germline): KGHSH, LQKENI. CDR3 region: CASSPADSYNSPLHF. The DNA of the CDR3 is TGTGCCAGCTCACCTGCAGACTCCTATAATTCACCCCTCCACTTT.